This TCR beta chain was documented in a study of T cells in Graves' hyperthyroidism and ophthalmopathy. Study findings and constraints: Most expanded thyroid clonotypes above 0.001 also appeared in blood.

Amplified TCR beta CDR3 regions came from RNA transcripts. First-round RT-PCR targeting the TCR CDR3 was performed with the HTBI primer set. TCRdb reprocessed the multiplex PCR reads with MiXCR, giving one entry per CDR3 protein. The sample includes fewer than 650,000 distinct CDR3 sequences, roughly 15% of them seen just once. About this clonotype: Its matching antigen is unknown.

Aged 18 to 65, the patients had hyperthyroidism that was newly diagnosed and had lasted under 2 months. CDR3 length: 13 residues. The V gene's germline CDR1 is MDHEN and CDR2 SYDVKM. Trimming removed 3 bases from V and 7 bases from J; junction bases left unmatched: 3. The clonotype comes from a middle-aged woman with Graves' hyperthyroidism. Sequencing used blood. J is TRBJ2-1 and V is TRBV28; 7 bases line up with TRBD1. The CDR3 DNA reads as TGTGCCAGCAGTTTGTACAGGGGAAATGAGCAGTTCTTC. Translation: CASSLYRGNEQFF. The variable domain in full, with the rest retrieved from reference TRBV28 and TRBJ2-1, is DVKVTQSSRYLVKRTGEKVFLECVQDMDHENMFWYRQDPGLGLRLIYFSYDVKMKEKGDIPEGYSVSREKKERFSLILESASTNQTSMYLCASSLYRGNEQFFGPGTRLTVL.